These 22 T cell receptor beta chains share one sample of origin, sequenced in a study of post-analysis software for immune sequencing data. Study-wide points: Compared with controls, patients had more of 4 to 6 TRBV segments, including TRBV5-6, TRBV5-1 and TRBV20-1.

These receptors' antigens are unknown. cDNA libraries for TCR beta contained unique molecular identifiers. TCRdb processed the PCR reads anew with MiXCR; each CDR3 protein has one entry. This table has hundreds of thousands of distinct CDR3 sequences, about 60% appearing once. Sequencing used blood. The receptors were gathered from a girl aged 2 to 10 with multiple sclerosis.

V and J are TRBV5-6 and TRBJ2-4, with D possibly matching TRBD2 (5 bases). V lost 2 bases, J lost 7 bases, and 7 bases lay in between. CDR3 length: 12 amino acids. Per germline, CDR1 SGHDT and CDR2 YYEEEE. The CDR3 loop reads CASSLGSNIQYF. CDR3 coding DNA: TGTGCCAGCAGCTTAGGGAGTAACATTCAGTACTTC.

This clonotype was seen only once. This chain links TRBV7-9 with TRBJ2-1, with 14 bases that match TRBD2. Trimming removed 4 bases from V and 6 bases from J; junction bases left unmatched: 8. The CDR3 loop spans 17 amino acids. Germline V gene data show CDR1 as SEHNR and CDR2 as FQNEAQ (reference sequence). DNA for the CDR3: TGTGCCAGCAGCTGGGGGGGACTAGCGGGAGCGGTCAATGAGCAGTTCTTC. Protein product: CASSWGGLAGAVNEQFF.

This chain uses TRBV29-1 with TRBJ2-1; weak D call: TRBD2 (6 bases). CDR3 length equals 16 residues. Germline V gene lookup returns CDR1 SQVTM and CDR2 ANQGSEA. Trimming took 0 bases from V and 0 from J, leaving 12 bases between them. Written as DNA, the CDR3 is TGCAGCGTTGAAGACGGGGAGGAAAGCTCCTACAATGAGCAGTTCTTC. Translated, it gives CSVEDGEESSYNEQFF.

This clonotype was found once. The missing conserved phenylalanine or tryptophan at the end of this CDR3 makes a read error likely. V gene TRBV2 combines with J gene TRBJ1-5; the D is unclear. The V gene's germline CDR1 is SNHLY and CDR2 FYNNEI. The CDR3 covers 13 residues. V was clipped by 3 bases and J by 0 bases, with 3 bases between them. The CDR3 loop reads CASSDSSNQPQHV. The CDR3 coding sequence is TGTGCCAGCAGTGACAGTAGCAATCAGCCCCAGCATGTT.

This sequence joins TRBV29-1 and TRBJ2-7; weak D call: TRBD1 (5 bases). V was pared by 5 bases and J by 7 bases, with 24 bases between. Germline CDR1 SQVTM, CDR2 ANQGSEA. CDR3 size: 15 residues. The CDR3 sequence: CSVSSQASSYNEQYF. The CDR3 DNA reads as TGCAGCGTTTCTTCACAGGCCAGCTCCTACAATGAGCAGTACTTC.

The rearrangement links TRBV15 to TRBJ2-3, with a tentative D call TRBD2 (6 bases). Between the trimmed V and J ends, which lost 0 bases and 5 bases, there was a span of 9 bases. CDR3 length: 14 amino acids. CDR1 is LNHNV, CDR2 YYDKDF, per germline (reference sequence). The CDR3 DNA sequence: TGTGCCACCAGCAGAGATACCGGGAGAGATACGCAGTATTTT. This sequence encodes CATSRDTGRDTQYF.

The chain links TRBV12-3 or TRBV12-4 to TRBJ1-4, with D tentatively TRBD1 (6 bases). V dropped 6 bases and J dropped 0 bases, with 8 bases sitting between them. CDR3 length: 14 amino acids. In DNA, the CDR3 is TGTGCCAGCAGGGGACAAGCAACTAATGAAAAACTGTTTTTT. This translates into CASRGQATNEKLFF.

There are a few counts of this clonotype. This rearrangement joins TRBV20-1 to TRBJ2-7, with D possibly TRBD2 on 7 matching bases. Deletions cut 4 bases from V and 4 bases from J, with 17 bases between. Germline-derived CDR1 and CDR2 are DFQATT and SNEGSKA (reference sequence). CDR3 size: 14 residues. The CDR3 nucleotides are TGCAGTGCTACCCGAAGGGGGGGGATGTACGAGCAGTACTTC. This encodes CSATRRGGMYEQYF.

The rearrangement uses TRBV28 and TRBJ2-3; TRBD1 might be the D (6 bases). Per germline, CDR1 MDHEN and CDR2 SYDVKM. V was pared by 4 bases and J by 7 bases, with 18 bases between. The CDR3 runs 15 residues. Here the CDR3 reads CASSWWGPFRNTQYF. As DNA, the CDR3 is TGTGCCAGCAGTTGGTGGGGGCCCTTCAGGAATACGCAGTATTTT.

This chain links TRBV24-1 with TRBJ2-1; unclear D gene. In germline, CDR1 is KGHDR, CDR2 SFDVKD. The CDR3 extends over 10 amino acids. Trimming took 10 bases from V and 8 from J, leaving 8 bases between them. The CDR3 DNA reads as TGTGCCACGGCATTCGATGAGCAGTTCTTC. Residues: CATAFDEQFF.

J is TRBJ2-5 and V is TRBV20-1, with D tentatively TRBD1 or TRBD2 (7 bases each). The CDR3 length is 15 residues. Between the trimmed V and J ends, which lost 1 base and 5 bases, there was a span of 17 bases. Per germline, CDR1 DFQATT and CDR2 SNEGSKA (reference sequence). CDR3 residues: CSARAPGGAAETQYF. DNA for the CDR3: TGCAGTGCTAGAGCTCCAGGGGGGGCAGCGGAGACCCAGTACTTC.

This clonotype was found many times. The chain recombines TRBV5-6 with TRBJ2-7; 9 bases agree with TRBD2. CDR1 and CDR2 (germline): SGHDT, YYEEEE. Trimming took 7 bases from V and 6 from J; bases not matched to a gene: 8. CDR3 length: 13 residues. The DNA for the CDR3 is TGTGCCAGCCGAACTAGCGGGTCTCCCGAGCAGTACTTC. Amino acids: CASRTSGSPEQYF.

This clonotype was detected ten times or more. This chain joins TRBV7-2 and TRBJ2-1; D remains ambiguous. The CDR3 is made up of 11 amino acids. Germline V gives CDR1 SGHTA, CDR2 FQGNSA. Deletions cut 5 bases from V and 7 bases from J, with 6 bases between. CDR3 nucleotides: TGTGCCAGCAGCCCCCGGAATGAGCAGTTCTTC. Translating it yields CASSPRNEQFF.

The DNA of the CDR3 is TGCGCCAGCAGCTTGATGTTAGGAGGCGAGCAGTACTTC. It encodes CASSLMLGGEQYF. The gene calls are TRBV5-1 and TRBJ2-7; tentative D call: TRBD2 (5 bases). Germline CDR1 is SGHRS and CDR2 is YFSETQ. V was clipped by 1 base and J by 6 bases, with 11 bases between them. CDR3 length: 13 residues.

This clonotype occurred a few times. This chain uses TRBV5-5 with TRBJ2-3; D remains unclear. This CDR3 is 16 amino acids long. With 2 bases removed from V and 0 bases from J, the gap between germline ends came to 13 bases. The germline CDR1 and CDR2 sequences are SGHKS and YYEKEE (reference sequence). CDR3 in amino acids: CASSLLGVPSTDTQYF. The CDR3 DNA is TGTGCCAGCAGCTTATTGGGCGTTCCTAGCACAGATACGCAGTATTTT.

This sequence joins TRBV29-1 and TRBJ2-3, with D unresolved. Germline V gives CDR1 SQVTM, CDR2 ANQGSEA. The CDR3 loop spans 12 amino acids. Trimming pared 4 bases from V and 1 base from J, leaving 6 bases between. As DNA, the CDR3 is TGCAGCGTTGCCCCCGGCACAGATACGCAGTATTTT. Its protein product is CSVAPGTDTQYF.

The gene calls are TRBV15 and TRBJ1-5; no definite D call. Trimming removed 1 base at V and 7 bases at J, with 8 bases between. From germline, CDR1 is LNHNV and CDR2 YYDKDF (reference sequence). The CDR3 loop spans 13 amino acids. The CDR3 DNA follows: TGTGCCACCAGCAGAGGAGGCGAGCAGCCCCAGCATTTT. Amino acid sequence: CATSRGGEQPQHF.

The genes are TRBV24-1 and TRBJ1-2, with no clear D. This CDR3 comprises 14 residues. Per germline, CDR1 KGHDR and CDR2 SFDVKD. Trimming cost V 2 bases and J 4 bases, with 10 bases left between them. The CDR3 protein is CATSDSGRSYGYTF. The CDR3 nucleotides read TGTGCCACCAGTGATTCCGGGCGCTCCTATGGCTACACCTTC.

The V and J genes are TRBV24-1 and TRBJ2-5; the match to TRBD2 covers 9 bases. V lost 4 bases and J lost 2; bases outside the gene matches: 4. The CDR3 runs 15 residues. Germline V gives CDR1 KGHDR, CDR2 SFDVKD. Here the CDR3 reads CATSDPTSGQETQYF. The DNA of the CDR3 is TGTGCCACCAGTGACCCGACTAGCGGACAAGAGACCCAGTACTTC.

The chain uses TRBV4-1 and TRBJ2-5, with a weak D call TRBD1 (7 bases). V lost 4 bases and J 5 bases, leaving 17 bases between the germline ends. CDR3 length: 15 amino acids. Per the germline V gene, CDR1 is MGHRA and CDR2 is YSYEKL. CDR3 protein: CASSPQTGRLETQYF. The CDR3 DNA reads TGCGCCAGCAGCCCACAGACAGGGAGGTTGGAGACCCAGTACTTC.

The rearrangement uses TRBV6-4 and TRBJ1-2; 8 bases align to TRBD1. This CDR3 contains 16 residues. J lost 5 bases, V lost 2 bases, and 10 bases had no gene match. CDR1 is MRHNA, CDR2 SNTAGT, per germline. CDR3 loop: CASSDPGQGFDYGYTF. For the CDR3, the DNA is TGTGCCAGCAGTGACCCCGGACAGGGCTTCGATTATGGCTACACCTTC.

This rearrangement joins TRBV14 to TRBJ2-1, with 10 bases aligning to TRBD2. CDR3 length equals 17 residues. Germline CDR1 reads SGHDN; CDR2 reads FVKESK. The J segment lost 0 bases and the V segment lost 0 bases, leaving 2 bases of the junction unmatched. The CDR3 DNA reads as TGTGCCAGCAGCCAAGAGCCTAGCGGGAGCTCCTACAATGAGCAGTTCTTC. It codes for CASSQEPSGSSYNEQFF.